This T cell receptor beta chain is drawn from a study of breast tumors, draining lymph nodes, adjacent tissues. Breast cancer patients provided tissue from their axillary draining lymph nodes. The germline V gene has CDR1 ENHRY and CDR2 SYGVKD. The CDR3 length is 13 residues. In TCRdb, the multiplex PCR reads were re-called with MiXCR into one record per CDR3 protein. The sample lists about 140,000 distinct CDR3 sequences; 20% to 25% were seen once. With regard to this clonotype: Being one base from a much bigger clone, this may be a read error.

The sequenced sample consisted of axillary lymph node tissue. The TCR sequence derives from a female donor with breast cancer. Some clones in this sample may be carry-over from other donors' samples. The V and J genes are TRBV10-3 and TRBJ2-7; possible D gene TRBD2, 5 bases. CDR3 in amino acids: CAISESGAYERYF. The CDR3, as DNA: TGTGCCATCAGTGAGTCGGGAGCTTACGAGCGGTACTTC.